Listed below are T cell receptor beta chains from one sample, sequenced in a study of long-term antiretroviral therapy in people with HIV. The repertoire was sequenced with immunoSEQ multiplex PCR; TCRdb's copy has only in-frame clones and lacks some. The table has approximately 21,000 clones, 81% seen once; the top ten hold 7.2%. Specimen: unsorted PBMCs, collected 1.5 years after starting antiretroviral therapy. All receptors derive from a man aged 30 to 39 with HIV. Both conserved end residues are part of each CDR3. D genes are given only for firm matches. For some rows the clone size is stated as once, few or many, or as a class when expanded; others skip it.

clone size: NA; D gene: NA; CDR3 length: 14; J gene: TRBJ1-1; V gene: TRBV18; CDR3 DNA: TGTGCCAGCTCACCGGGATTCACGAACACTGAAGCTTTCTTT; CDR3 protein: CASSPGFTNTEAFF
clone size: NA; D gene: NA; CDR3 length: 15; J gene: TRBJ2-7; V gene: TRBV19; CDR3 DNA: TGTGCCAGTAGTTCCCTCGGGGTTCACTCCTACGAGCAGTACTTC; CDR3 protein: CASSSLGVHSYEQYF
clone size: NA; D gene: NA; CDR3 length: 12; J gene: TRBJ2-5; V gene: TRBV19; CDR3 DNA: TGTGCCAGTAGTTACAAGGGCGAGACCCAGTACTTC; CDR3 protein: CASSYKGETQYF
clone size: NA; D gene: NA; CDR3 length: 13; J gene: TRBJ2-7; V gene: TRBV10-3; CDR3 DNA: TGTGCCATCAGTGAACTGGGGGCGGGGGAGCAGTACTTC; CDR3 protein: CAISELGAGEQYF
clone size: once; D gene: TRBD2; CDR3 length: 13; J gene: TRBJ2-7; V gene: TRBV7-9; CDR3 DNA: TGTGCCAGCAGCGAACCGGGAGGCTACGAGCAGTACTTC; CDR3 protein: CASSEPGGYEQYF
clone size: NA; D gene: NA; CDR3 length: 14; J gene: TRBJ2-1; V gene: TRBV4-3; CDR3 DNA: TGCGCCAGCAGCCAAGATGCGTTCTACAATGAGCAGTTCTTC; CDR3 protein: CASSQDAFYNEQFF
clone size: NA; D gene: NA; CDR3 length: 12; J gene: TRBJ2-7; V gene: TRBV10-2; CDR3 DNA: TGCGCCAGCAGGGAAGGGGCCTACGAGCAGTACTTC; CDR3 protein: CASREGAYEQYF
clone size: NA; D gene: NA; CDR3 length: 14; J gene: TRBJ2-1; V gene: TRBV18; CDR3 DNA: TGTGCCAGCTCACCACTCAGGGTGAACGATGAGCAGTTCTTC; CDR3 protein: CASSPLRVNDEQFF
clone size: NA; D gene: NA; CDR3 length: 14; J gene: TRBJ2-6; V gene: TRBV27; CDR3 DNA: TGTGCCAGCAGGTCAAGGTCTGGGGCCAACGTCCTGACTTTC; CDR3 protein: CASRSRSGANVLTF
clone size: NA; D gene: NA; CDR3 length: 13; J gene: TRBJ2-7; V gene: TRBV27; CDR3 DNA: TGTGCCAGCAGCCTCCGATGGGGCTACGAGCAGTACTTC; CDR3 protein: CASSLRWGYEQYF
clone size: NA; D gene: NA; CDR3 length: 13; J gene: TRBJ2-1; V gene: TRBV5-1; CDR3 DNA: TGCGCCAGCAACCCAGGGTCCTACAATGAGCAGTTCTTC; CDR3 protein: CASNPGSYNEQFF
clone size: NA; D gene: TRBD1; CDR3 length: 14; J gene: TRBJ2-7; V gene: TRBV5-1; CDR3 DNA: TGCGCCAGCAGCTTGGTTCAGGGGGCGCTTATCCAGTACTTC; CDR3 protein: CASSLVQGALIQYF
clone size: NA; D gene: NA; CDR3 length: 15; J gene: TRBJ2-3; V gene: TRBV7-2; CDR3 DNA: TGTGCCAGCAGCTTATTGGGGACGAGCGGAGATACGCAGTATTTT; CDR3 protein: CASSLLGTSGDTQYF
clone size: NA; D gene: TRBD1; CDR3 length: 16; J gene: TRBJ2-7; V gene: TRBV4-2; CDR3 DNA: TGTGCCAGCAGCCAAGATAGTACAGGGGGCTCCTACGAGCAGTACTTC; CDR3 protein: CASSQDSTGGSYEQYF
clone size: NA; D gene: TRBD1; CDR3 length: 15; J gene: TRBJ2-7; V gene: TRBV30; CDR3 DNA: TGTGCCTGGAGAAAAGACAGGGGGAGCCTCTACGAGCAGTACTTC; CDR3 protein: CAWRKDRGSLYEQYF
clone size: NA; D gene: NA; CDR3 length: 11; J gene: TRBJ2-4; V gene: TRBV7-2; CDR3 DNA: TGTGCCAGCAGCTTCAATAACATTCAGTACTTC; CDR3 protein: CASSFNNIQYF
clone size: NA; D gene: NA; CDR3 length: 16; J gene: TRBJ2-7; V gene: TRBV19; CDR3 DNA: TGTGCCAGTAGTATGGGAGTGAGCCCCACTGGAGACGAGCAGTACTTC; CDR3 protein: CASSMGVSPTGDEQYF
clone size: NA; D gene: TRBD2; CDR3 length: 16; J gene: TRBJ2-3; V gene: TRBV5-4; CDR3 DNA: TGTGCCAGCAGCCGTTTCGGGGGGGTCGGCACAGATACGCAGTATTTT; CDR3 protein: CASSRFGGVGTDTQYF
clone size: NA; D gene: NA; CDR3 length: 14; J gene: TRBJ1-4; V gene: TRBV21-1; CDR3 DNA: TGTGCCAGCAGCAACGGGCTCCGGGCTGAAAAACTGTTTTTT; CDR3 protein: CASSNGLRAEKLFF
clone size: once; D gene: NA; CDR3 length: 16; J gene: TRBJ1-3; V gene: TRBV19; CDR3 DNA: TGTGCCAGTAGTTCCGTCGGGGGGCCGTCTGGAAACACCATATATTTT; CDR3 protein: CASSSVGGPSGNTIYF
clone size: NA; D gene: TRBD1; CDR3 length: 16; J gene: TRBJ2-5; V gene: TRBV4-3; CDR3 DNA: TGCGCCAGCAGCCCGGGCATCACAGGGGTTCAAGAGACCCAGTACTTC; CDR3 protein: CASSPGITGVQETQYF
clone size: NA; D gene: NA; CDR3 length: 16; J gene: TRBJ1-3; V gene: TRBV9; CDR3 DNA: TGTGCCAGCAGCGTAGGGGGGGACAACCTTGGAAACACCATATATTTT; CDR3 protein: CASSVGGDNLGNTIYF
clone size: NA; D gene: NA; CDR3 length: 13; J gene: TRBJ1-6; V gene: TRBV7-2; CDR3 DNA: TGTGCCAGCAGCTTAGACCCCAATTCACCCCTCCACTTT; CDR3 protein: CASSLDPNSPLHF
clone size: NA; D gene: TRBD2; CDR3 length: 21; J gene: TRBJ2-3; V gene: TRBV13; CDR3 DNA: TGTGCCAGCAGCGCAACCCCGGCAGGTTGGACTAGCGGGGGAAGCACAGATACGCAGTATTTT; CDR3 protein: CASSATPAGWTSGGSTDTQYF
clone size: NA; D gene: TRBD1; CDR3 length: 16; J gene: TRBJ1-2; V gene: TRBV28; CDR3 DNA: TGTGCCAGCAGCCCCTGGGGGACAGGGAGTAACTATGGCTACACCTTC; CDR3 protein: CASSPWGTGSNYGYTF
clone size: few; D gene: NA; CDR3 length: 11; J gene: TRBJ2-5; V gene: TRBV30; CDR3 DNA: TGTGCCTGGAGTGTACAATCGGGAGTAGACTTC; CDR3 protein: CAWSVQSGVDF
clone size: NA; D gene: TRBD1; CDR3 length: 12; J gene: TRBJ2-7; V gene: TRBV10-3; CDR3 DNA: TGTGCCATCAGCGGACAGGGGGGCGAGCAGTACTTC; CDR3 protein: CAISGQGGEQYF
clone size: NA; D gene: NA; CDR3 length: 13; J gene: TRBJ1-2; V gene: TRBV28; CDR3 DNA: TGTGCCAGCAGCCAAGGGGCTCTCTATGGCTACACCTTC; CDR3 protein: CASSQGALYGYTF
clone size: NA; D gene: TRBD2; CDR3 length: 14; J gene: TRBJ2-5; V gene: TRBV19; CDR3 DNA: TGTGCCAGTGGGTATAGCGGGAGTATGGAGACCCAGTACTTC; CDR3 protein: CASGYSGSMETQYF
clone size: NA; D gene: TRBD1; CDR3 length: 14; J gene: TRBJ1-1; V gene: TRBV18; CDR3 DNA: TGTGCCAGCTCACCAGGACAGGTGGGCACTGAAGCTTTCTTT; CDR3 protein: CASSPGQVGTEAFF
clone size: NA; D gene: NA; CDR3 length: 11; J gene: TRBJ2-3; V gene: TRBV5-1; CDR3 DNA: TGCGCCAGCAGCTTATCGGATACGCAGTATTTT; CDR3 protein: CASSLSDTQYF
clone size: once; D gene: TRBD2; CDR3 length: 16; J gene: TRBJ2-4; V gene: TRBV5-6; CDR3 DNA: TGTGCCAGCAGCTCAGCGGGGCTCCTAGCCAAAAACATTCAGTACTTC; CDR3 protein: CASSSAGLLAKNIQYF
clone size: few; D gene: NA; CDR3 length: 13; J gene: TRBJ2-7; V gene: TRBV5-1; CDR3 DNA: TGCGCCAGCAGCTTGAAGGACAGTTACGAGCAGTACTTC; CDR3 protein: CASSLKDSYEQYF
clone size: NA; D gene: NA; CDR3 length: 14; J gene: TRBJ2-1; V gene: TRBV10-1; CDR3 DNA: TGCGCCAGCAGTGAGCCGACTAACTACAATGAGCAGTTCTTC; CDR3 protein: CASSEPTNYNEQFF
clone size: NA; D gene: TRBD2; CDR3 length: 14; J gene: TRBJ2-3; V gene: TRBV11-2; CDR3 DNA: TGTGCCAGCAGCTTAGGGGTAGCGGGGGGTACGCAGTATTTT; CDR3 protein: CASSLGVAGGTQYF
clone size: NA; D gene: NA; CDR3 length: 15; J gene: TRBJ1-2; V gene: TRBV19; CDR3 DNA: TGTGCCAGTAGTTATCCACCGGGAGGAGGAAAAGGCTACACCTTC; CDR3 protein: CASSYPPGGGKGYTF
clone size: medium-sized; D gene: NA; CDR3 length: 16; J gene: TRBJ1-3; V gene: TRBV7-9; CDR3 DNA: TGTGCCAGCAGCTTAGGGGACGGTGACTCTGGAAACACCATATATTTT; CDR3 protein: CASSLGDGDSGNTIYF
clone size: NA; D gene: TRBD1; CDR3 length: 13; J gene: TRBJ2-3; V gene: TRBV29-1; CDR3 DNA: TGCAGCGTCGGGGACAGACAAACAGATACGCAGTATTTT; CDR3 protein: CSVGDRQTDTQYF
clone size: once; D gene: NA; CDR3 length: 11; J gene: TRBJ2-7; V gene: TRBV6-5; CDR3 DNA: TGTGCCAGCAGTTACTACGACGAGCAGTACTTC; CDR3 protein: CASSYYDEQYF
clone size: NA; D gene: TRBD2; CDR3 length: 17; J gene: TRBJ2-2; V gene: TRBV19; CDR3 DNA: TGTGCCAGTAGTTGGGGACTAGCTCAGTCGAACACCGGGGAGCTGTTTTTT; CDR3 protein: CASSWGLAQSNTGELFF
clone size: NA; D gene: NA; CDR3 length: 15; J gene: TRBJ2-2; V gene: TRBV4-1; CDR3 DNA: TGCGCCAGCAGCCAAGCGGACAGGAACACCGGGGAGCTGTTTTTT; CDR3 protein: CASSQADRNTGELFF
clone size: NA; D gene: NA; CDR3 length: 14; J gene: TRBJ1-5; V gene: TRBV10-3; CDR3 DNA: TGTGCCATCAGTCCCCGGGACGACGGTGGGCCCCAGCATTTT; CDR3 protein: CAISPRDDGGPQHF
clone size: few; D gene: TRBD2; CDR3 length: 15; J gene: TRBJ2-2; V gene: TRBV7-2; CDR3 DNA: TGTGCCAGCAGCCGTGGGGGGGGGAACACCGGGGAGCTGTTTTTT; CDR3 protein: CASSRGGGNTGELFF
clone size: NA; D gene: NA; CDR3 length: 15; J gene: TRBJ1-1; V gene: TRBV4-3; CDR3 DNA: TGCGCCAGCAGCCAAGAAAAAGTAGTTCGCACTGAAGCTTTCTTT; CDR3 protein: CASSQEKVVRTEAFF
clone size: NA; D gene: TRBD1; CDR3 length: 14; J gene: TRBJ1-1; V gene: TRBV28; CDR3 DNA: TGTGCCAGCAGTCCGCGACAGGGGACCACTGAAGCTTTCTTT; CDR3 protein: CASSPRQGTTEAFF